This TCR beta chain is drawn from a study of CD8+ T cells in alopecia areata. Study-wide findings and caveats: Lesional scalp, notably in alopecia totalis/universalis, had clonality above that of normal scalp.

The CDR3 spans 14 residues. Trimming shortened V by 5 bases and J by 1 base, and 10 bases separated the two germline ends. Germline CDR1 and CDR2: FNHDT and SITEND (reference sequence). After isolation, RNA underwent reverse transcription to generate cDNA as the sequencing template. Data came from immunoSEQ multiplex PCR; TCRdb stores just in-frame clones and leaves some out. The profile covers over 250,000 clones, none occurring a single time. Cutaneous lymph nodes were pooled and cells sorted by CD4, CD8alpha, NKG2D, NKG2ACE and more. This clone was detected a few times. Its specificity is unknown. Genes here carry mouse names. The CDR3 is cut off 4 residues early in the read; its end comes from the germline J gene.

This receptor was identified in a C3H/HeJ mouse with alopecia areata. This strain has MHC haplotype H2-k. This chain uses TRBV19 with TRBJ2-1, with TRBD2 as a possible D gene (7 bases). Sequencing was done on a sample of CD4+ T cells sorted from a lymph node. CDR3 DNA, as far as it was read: TGTGCCAGCAGGAGGGGGGCAAACTATGCT. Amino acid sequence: CASRRGANYA. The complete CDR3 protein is CASRRGANYAEQFF.